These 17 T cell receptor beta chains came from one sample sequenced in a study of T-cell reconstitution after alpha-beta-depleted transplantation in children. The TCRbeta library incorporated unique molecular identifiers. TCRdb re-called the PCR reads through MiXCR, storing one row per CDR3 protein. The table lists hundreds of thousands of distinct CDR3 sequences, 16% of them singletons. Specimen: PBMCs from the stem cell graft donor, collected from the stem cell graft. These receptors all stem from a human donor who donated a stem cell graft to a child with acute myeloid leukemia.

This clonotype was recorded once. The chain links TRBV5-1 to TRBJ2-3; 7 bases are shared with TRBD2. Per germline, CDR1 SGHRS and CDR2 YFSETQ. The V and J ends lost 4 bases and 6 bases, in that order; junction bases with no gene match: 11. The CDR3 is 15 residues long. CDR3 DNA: TGCGCCAGCAGCAACACGGGACTACCAGAGGATACGCAGTATTTT. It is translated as CASSNTGLPEDTQYF.

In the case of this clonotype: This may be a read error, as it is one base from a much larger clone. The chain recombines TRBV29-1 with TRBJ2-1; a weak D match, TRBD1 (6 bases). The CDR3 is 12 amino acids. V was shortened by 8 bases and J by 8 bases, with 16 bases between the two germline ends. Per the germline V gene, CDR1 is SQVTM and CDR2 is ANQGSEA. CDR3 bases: TGCAGCATTCAGGACAGCTTCGATGAGCAGTTCTTC. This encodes CSIQDSFDEQFF.

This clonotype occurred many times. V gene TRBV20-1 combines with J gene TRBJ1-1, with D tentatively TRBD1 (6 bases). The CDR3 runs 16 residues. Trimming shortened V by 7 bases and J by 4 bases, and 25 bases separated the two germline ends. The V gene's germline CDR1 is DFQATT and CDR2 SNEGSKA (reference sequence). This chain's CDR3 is CSVSSMTGPVPTEAFF. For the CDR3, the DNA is TGCAGTGTTTCGTCAATGACAGGTCCAGTCCCCACTGAAGCTTTCTTT.

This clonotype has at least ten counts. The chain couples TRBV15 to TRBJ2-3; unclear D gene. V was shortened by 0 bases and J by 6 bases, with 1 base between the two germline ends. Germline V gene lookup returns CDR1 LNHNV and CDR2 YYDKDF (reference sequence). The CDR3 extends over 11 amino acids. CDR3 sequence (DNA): TGTGCCACCAGCAGAGATGATACGCAGTATTTT. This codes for CATSRDDTQYF.

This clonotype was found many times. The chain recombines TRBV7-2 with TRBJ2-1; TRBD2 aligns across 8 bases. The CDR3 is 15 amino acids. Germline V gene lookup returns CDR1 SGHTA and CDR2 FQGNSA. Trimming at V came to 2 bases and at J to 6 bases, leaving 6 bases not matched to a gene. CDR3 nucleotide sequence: TGTGCCAGCAGCTTAACCGGGGGGGCGGCCAATGAGCAGTTCTTC. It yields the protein CASSLTGGAANEQFF.

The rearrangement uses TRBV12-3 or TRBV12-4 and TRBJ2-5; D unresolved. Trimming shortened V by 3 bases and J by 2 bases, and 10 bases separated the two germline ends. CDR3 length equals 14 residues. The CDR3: CASSLPGLQETQYF. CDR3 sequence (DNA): TGTGCCAGCAGTTTGCCCGGGCTTCAAGAGACCCAGTACTTC.

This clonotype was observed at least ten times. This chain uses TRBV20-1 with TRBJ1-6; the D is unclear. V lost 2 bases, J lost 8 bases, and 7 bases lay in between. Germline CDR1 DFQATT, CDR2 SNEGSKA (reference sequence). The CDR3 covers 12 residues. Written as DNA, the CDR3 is TGCAGTGCTAGACAATCTCATTCACCCCTCCACTTT. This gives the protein CSARQSHSPLHF.

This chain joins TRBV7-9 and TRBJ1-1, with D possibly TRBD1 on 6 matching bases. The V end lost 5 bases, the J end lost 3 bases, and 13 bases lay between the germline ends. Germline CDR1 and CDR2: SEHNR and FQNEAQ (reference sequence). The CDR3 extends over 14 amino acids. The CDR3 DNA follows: TGTGCCAGCAGCACAAGGACAGAGGACACTGAAGCTTTCTTT. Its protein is CASSTRTEDTEAFF.

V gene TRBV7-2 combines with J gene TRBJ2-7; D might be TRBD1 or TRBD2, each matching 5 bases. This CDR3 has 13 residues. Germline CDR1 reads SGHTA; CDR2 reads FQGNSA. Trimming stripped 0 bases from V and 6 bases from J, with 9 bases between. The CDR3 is CASSLAGVGEQYF. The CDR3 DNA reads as TGTGCCAGCAGCTTAGCGGGGGTCGGCGAGCAGTACTTC.

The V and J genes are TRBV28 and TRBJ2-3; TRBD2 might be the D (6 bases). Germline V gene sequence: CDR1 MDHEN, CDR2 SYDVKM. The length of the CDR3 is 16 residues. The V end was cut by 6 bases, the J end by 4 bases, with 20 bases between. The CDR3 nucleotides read TGTGCCAGCAGCCGAGGCGGGACTCCCGCGGCAGATACGCAGTATTTT. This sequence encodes CASSRGGTPAADTQYF.

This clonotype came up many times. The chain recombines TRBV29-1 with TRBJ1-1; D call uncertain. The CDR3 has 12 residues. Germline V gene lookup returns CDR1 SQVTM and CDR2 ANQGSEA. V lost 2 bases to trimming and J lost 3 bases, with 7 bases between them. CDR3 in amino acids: CSVERQDTEAFF. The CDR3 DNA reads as TGCAGCGTTGAAAGGCAGGACACTGAAGCTTTCTTT.

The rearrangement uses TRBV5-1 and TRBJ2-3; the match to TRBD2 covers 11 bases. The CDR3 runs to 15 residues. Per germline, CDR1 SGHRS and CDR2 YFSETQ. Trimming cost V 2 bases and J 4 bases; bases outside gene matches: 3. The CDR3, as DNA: TGCGCCAGCAGCTTTTTGGGACTAGCGGCAGATACGCAGTATTTT. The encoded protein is CASSFLGLAADTQYF.

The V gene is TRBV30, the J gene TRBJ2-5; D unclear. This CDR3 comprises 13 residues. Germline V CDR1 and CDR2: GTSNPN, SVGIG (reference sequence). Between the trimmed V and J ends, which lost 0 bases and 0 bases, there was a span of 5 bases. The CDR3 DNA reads TGTGCCTGGAGTGTGAAGAACCAAGAGACCCAGTACTTC. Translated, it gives CAWSVKNQETQYF.

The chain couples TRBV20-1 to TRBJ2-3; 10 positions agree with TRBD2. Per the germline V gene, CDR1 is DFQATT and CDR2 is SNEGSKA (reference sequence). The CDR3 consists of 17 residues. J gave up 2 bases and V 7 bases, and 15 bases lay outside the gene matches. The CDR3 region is CSVGGLAGDKDTDTQYF. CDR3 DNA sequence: TGCAGTGTTGGGGGGCTAGCGGGGGATAAAGACACAGATACGCAGTATTTT.

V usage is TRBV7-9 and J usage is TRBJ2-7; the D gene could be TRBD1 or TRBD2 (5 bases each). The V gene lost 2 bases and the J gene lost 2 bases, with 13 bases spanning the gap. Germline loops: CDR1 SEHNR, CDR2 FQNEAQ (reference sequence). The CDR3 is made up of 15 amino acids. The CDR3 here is CASSLNGDRAYEQYF. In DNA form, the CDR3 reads TGTGCCAGCAGCTTAAACGGGGACCGAGCCTACGAGCAGTACTTC.

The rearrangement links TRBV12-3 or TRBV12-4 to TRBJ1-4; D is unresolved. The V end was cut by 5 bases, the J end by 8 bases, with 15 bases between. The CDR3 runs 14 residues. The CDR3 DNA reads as TGTGCCAGCAGTCCAGCCGCCGTGGGCGAAAAACTGTTTTTT. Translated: CASSPAAVGEKLFF.

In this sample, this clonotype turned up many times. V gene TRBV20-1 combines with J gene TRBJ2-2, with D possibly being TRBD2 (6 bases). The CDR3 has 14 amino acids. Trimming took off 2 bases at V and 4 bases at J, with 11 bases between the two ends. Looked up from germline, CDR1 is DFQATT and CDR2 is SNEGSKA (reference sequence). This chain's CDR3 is CSARHPGGTGELFF. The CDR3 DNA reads TGCAGTGCTAGACACCCCGGGGGCACCGGGGAGCTGTTTTTT.